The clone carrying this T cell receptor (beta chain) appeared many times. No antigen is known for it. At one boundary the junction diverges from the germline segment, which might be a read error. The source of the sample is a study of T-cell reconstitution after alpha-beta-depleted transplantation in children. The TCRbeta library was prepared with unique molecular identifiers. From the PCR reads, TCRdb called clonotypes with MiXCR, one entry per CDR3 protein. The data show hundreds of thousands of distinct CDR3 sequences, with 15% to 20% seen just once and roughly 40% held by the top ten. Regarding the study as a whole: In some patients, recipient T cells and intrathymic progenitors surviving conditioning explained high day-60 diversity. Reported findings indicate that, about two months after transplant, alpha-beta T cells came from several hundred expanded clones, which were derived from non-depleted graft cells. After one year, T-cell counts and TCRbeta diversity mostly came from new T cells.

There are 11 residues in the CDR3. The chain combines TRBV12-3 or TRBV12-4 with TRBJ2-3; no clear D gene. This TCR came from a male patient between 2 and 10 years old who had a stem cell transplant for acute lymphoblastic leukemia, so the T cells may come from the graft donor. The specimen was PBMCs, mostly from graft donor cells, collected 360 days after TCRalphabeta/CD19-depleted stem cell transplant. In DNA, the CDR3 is TGTGCCAGCAGTTTCGGTGGGATGATCTTTTTT. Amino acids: CASSFGGMIFF.